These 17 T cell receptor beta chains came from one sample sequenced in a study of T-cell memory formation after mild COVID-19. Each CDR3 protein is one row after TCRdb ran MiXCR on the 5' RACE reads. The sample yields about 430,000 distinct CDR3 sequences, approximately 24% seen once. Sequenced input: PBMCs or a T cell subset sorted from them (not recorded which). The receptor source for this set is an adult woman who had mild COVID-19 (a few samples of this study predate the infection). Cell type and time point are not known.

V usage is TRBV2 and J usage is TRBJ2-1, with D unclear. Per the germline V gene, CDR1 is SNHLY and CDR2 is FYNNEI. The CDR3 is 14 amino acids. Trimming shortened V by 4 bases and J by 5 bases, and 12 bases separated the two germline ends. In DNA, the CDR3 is TGTGCCAGCAGTGGAGGCCGCAACAACAATGAGCAGTTCTTC. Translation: CASSGGRNNNEQFF.

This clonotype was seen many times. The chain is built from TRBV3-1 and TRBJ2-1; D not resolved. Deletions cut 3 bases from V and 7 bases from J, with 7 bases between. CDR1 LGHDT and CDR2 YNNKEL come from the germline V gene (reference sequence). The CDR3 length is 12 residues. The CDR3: CASSHLGNEQFF. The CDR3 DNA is TGTGCCAGCAGCCACCTTGGGAATGAGCAGTTCTTC.

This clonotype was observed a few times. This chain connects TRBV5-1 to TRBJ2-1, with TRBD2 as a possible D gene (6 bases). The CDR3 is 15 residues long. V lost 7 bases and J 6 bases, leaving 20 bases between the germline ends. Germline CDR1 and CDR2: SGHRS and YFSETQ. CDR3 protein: CASPWRAVKPNEQFF. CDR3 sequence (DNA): TGCGCCAGCCCCTGGAGGGCAGTGAAACCCAATGAGCAGTTCTTC.

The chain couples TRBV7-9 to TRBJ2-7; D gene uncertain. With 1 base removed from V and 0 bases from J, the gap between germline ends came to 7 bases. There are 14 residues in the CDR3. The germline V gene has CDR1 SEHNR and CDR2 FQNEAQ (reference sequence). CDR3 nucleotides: TGTGCCAGCAGCTTAGAACAGACCTCCTACGAGCAGTACTTC. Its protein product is CASSLEQTSYEQYF.

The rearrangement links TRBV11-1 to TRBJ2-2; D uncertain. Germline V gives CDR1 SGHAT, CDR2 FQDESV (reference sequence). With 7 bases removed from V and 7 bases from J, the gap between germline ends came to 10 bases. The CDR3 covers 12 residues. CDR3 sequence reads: CASTLYSGELFF. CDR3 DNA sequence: TGTGCCAGCACCCTTTACAGCGGGGAGCTGTTTTTT.

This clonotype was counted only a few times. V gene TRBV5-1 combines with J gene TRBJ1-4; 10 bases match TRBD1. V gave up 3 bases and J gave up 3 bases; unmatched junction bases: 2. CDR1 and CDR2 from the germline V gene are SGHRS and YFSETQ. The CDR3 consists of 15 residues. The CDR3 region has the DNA TGCGCCAGCAGCTCCGGACAGGGGGCTAATGAAAAACTGTTTTTT. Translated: CASSSGQGANEKLFF.

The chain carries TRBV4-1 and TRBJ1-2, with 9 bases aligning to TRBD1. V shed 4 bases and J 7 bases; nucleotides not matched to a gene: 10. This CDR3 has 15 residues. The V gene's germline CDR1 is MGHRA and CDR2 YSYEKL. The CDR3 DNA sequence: TGCGCCAGCAGCCTCGGAACAGGGGGCGTGGGTGGCTACACCTTC. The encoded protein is CASSLGTGGVGGYTF.

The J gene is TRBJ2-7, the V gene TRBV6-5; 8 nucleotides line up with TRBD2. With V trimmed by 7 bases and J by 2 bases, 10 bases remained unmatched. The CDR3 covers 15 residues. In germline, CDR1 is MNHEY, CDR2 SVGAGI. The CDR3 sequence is CASIEIRGGAYEQYF. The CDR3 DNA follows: TGTGCCAGCATCGAAATCCGGGGGGGAGCCTACGAGCAGTACTTC.

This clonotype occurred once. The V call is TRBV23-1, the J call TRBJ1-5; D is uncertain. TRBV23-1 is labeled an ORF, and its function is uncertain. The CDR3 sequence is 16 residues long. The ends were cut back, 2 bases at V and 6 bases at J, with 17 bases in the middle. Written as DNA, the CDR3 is TGCGCCAGCAGTCAAAGAAGGGTAGGGCATGGTCAGCCCCAGCATTTT. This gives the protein CASSQRRVGHGQPQHF.

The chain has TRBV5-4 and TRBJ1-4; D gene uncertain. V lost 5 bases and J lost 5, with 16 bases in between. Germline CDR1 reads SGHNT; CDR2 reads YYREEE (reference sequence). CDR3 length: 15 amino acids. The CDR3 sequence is CASSRLGVANEKLFF. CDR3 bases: TGTGCCAGCAGTCGACTTGGGGTCGCAAATGAAAAACTGTTTTTT.

This CDR3 reads CASSTRERATQYF. The CDR3 DNA reads TGTGCCAGCAGTACTCGGGAGCGGGCTACGCAGTATTTT. The rearrangement joins TRBV7-9 to TRBJ2-3, with D possibly matching TRBD2 (6 bases). Germline lookup yields CDR1 SEHNR and CDR2 FQNEAQ (reference sequence). The CDR3 length is 13 residues. Trimming cost V 6 bases and J 8 bases, with 15 bases left between them.

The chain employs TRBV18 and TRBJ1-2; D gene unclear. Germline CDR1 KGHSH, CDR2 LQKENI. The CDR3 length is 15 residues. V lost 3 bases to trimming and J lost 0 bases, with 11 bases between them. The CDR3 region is CASSPPQLTNYGYTF. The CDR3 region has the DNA TGTGCCAGCTCACCTCCTCAACTCACTAACTATGGCTACACCTTC.

The CDR3, as DNA: TGTGCCAGCAGGCCCGACAGGGCTCGCAACACTGAAGCTTTCTTT. It yields the protein CASRPDRARNTEAFF. This chain links TRBV2 with TRBJ1-1; 7 bases map to TRBD1. Germline-derived CDR1 and CDR2 are SNHLY and FYNNEI. The CDR3 covers 15 residues. The junction had 9 bases not matched to a gene; V was cut back by 6 bases and J by 2 bases.

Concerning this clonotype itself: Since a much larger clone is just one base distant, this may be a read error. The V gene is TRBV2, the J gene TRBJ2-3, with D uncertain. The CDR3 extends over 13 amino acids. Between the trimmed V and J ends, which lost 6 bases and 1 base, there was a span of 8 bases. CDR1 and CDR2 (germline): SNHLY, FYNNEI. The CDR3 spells CASSFFGTDTQYF. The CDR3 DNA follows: TGTGCCAGCAGCTTCTTTGGCACAGATACGCAGTATTTT.

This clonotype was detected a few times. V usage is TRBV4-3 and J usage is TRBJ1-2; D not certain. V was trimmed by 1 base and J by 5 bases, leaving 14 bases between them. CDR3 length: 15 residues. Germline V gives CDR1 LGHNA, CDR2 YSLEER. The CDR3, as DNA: TGCGCCAGCAGCCAAGCTTCAGGACGGTTTTATGGCTACACCTTC. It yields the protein CASSQASGRFYGYTF.

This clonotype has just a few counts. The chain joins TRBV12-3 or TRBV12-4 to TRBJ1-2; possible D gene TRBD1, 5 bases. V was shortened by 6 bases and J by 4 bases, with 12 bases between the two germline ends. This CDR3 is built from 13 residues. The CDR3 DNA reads TGTGCCAGCAGGGACCAGGGAACCTATGGCTACACCTTC. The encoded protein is CASRDQGTYGYTF.

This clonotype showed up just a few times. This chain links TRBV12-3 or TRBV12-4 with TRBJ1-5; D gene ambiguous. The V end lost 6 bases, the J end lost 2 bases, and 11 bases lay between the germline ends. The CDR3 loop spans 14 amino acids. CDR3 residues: CASSFASGNQPQHF. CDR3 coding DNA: TGTGCCAGCAGCTTTGCATCCGGCAATCAGCCCCAGCATTTT.